This T cell receptor (beta chain) was obtained from a study of cytomegalovirus exposure and HLA in healthy donors. This CDR3 region has 14 residues. V was pared by 0 bases and J by 6 bases, with 1 base of the junction left unmatched. Germline CDR1 is LGHNA and CDR2 is YSLEER. Libraries were prepared by immunoSEQ multiplex PCR; TCRdb keeps only in-frame clonotypes and omits some of them. The sample lists 150,000 to 180,000 clones, about 86% occurring once. Material for sequencing was PBMCs. The rearrangement links TRBV4-3 to TRBJ2-2, with 7 positions matching TRBD2. This sequence originates from a man aged 18 to 29 in good health and CMV-seropositive. CDR3 bases: TGCGCCAGCAGCCAAGATGGGGGGGCCGGGGAGCTGTTTTTT. Its translation is CASSQDGGAGELFF.